Sample share makes the clone carrying this TCR beta chain medium-sized. Its antigen is not known. Germline trimming cut 4 bases from V and 4 bases from J; bases unmatched to any gene: 14. In germline, CDR1 is SGDLS, CDR2 YYNGEE. The CDR3 covers 17 residues. These data belong to a study of T cells in localized non-small cell lung cancer. The protocol was immunoSEQ multiplex PCR, while the TCRdb copy is restricted to in-frame clones and leaves out a portion. This sample has a few thousand clones, with approximately 30% found just once. Overall study results and limits: Heterogeneity cannot be ruled out, as sequencing used one tumor region only. For the top 100 tumor clones, a median about 50 also appeared in adjacent lung. Uninvolved adjacent lung showed peak T cell clonality, exceeding tumor. A denser population of T cells in blood accompanied longer overall survival.

Specimen: normal lung tissue next to the tumor, collected before any cancer treatment. V gene TRBV9 combines with J gene TRBJ2-3; 8 bases match TRBD2. This sequence originates from a woman aged 40 to 75 with stage I lung adenocarcinoma. The CDR3 DNA follows: TGTGCCAGCAGCCCTCGTGGAGTTGCGGGAGGCTCAGATACGCAGTATTTT. The encoded protein is CASSPRGVAGGSDTQYF.